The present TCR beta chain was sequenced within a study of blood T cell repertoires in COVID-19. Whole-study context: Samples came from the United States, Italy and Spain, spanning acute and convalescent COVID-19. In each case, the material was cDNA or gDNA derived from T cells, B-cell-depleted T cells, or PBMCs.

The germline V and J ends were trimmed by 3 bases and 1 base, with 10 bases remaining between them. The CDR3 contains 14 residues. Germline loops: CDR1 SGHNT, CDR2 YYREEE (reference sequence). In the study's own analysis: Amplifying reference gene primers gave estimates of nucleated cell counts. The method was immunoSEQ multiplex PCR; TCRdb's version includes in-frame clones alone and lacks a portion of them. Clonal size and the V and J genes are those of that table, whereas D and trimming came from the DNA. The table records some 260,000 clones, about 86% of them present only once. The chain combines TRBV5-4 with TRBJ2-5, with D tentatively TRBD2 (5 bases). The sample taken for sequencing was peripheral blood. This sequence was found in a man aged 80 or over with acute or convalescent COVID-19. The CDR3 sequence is CASSYGSTQETQYF. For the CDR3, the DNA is TGTGCCAGCAGCTATGGGAGTACCCAAGAGACCCAGTACTTC. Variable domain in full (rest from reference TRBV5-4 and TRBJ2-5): ETGVTQSPTHLIKTRGQQVTLRCSSQSGHNTVSWYQQALGQGPQFIFQYYREEENGRGNFPPRFSGLQFPNYSSELNVNALELDDSALYLCASSYGSTQETQYFGPGTRLLVL.